This T cell receptor beta chain was documented in a study of cytomegalovirus exposure and HLA in healthy donors. The study's findings and limits: Roughly uniform depth of sequencing across donors was assumed in presence/absence analyses. As was reported, the classifier diagnosed cytomegalovirus status with high specificity and sensitivity. Despite most TCR sequences being rare, some public TCRs occurred in many donors. Immune exposure was documented only through CMV serostatus.

The PCR had 60 Vbeta and 13 Jbeta primers. Only in-frame clones appear in the TCRdb table, and some are missing; sequencing was by immunoSEQ multiplex PCR. The sample holds some 99,000 clones, 74% seen once. On this clone itself: As yet, its antigen is unknown.

This CDR3 is built from 14 residues. Germline V gives CDR1 SGDLS, CDR2 YYNGEE. V gave up 3 bases and J gave up 5 bases, with 12 bases separating them. The rearrangement links TRBV9 to TRBJ2-1; perhaps TRBD2 as D (5 bases). Sequenced: PBMCs. The receptor was isolated from a male donor in good health and CMV-seronegative. The CDR3 coding sequence is TGTGCCAGCAGCGGAGCTTGGGGAGACAATGAGCAGTTCTTC. It yields the protein CASSGAWGDNEQFF.